The rows below give T cell receptor beta chains drawn from one sample of a study of TIL therapy for anti-PD-1-resistant metastatic lung cancer. TCRdb's copy holds only in-frame clones and misses some; the assay was immunoSEQ multiplex PCR. Of 40,000 to 55,000 clones in the sample, 70% to 85% were seen once. This sample comprised blood, obtained at baseline. Receptors were obtained from a woman between 30 and 80 years old with non-small cell lung cancer. CDR3s include the opening cysteine and the closing phenylalanine or tryptophan. A D gene is named only where the DNA matches it firmly. Clone size is shown for a subset of rows, as once, few, many or a class of expanded clone.

NA	TRBV7-8	TRBJ1-1	NA	TGTGCCAGCAGCTTAGGGATTCGAGGGGGAGCTTTCTTT	CASSLGIRGGAFF
TRBD2	TRBV5-4	TRBJ2-1	NA	TGTGCCAGCAGCTTGGGGAGCGGGGTTGAGACCTACAATGAGCAGTTCTTC	CASSLGSGVETYNEQFF
NA	TRBV5-1	TRBJ1-2	NA	TGCGCCAGCAGCTTGGGGGCAGCCTATGGCTACACCTTC	CASSLGAAYGYTF
NA	TRBV5-8	TRBJ2-1	NA	TGTGCCAGCAGCTTCCAACCGGGTTACACGTTCTTC	CASSFQPGYTFF
NA	TRBV9	TRBJ1-1	NA	TGTGCCAGCAGCGTAGTAACAGGGAACACTGAAGCTTTCTTT	CASSVVTGNTEAFF
NA	TRBV5-6	TRBJ1-2	NA	TGTGCCAGCAGCTTCTCAGGAAACTATGGCTACACCTTC	CASSFSGNYGYTF
NA	TRBV18	TRBJ1-4	NA	TGTGCCAGCTCACCTACGATAGCCGCAACTAATGAAAAACTGTTTTTT	CASSPTIAATNEKLFF
NA	TRBV29-1	TRBJ1-2	NA	TGCAGCGTTGAACAGAATGGCTACACCTTC	CSVEQNGYTF
NA	TRBV19	TRBJ2-7	NA	TGTGCCAGTAGTATAGGAGGATCCCCCTACGAGCAGTACTTC	CASSIGGSPYEQYF
TRBD1	TRBV25-1	TRBJ1-2	NA	TGTGCCAGTACCGGGACAGCTTTCTATGGCTACACCTTC	CASTGTAFYGYTF
TRBD1	TRBV7-9	TRBJ2-5	once	TGTGCCAGCAGCTTAGGCCCTTCAGGGGGAGAGACCCAGTACTTC	CASSLGPSGGETQYF